This T cell receptor beta chain was recovered during a study of cytomegalovirus exposure and HLA in healthy donors. Study conclusions and caveats: The study labeled 180 or so TCR beta chains cytomegalovirus-associated.

Remarks on this clone: Its antigen is undetermined.

The study ran its PCR with 60 Vbeta and 13 Jbeta primers. Repertoires were generated with immunoSEQ multiplex PCR, while TCRdb's copy carries only in-frame clones and drops some. Of 200,000 to 250,000 clones in the sample, about 81% were seen once. Sampled while nominally healthy, donors likely had unrecorded immune exposures. The V gene's germline CDR1 is SGDLS and CDR2 YYNGEE. V lost 3 bases, J lost 11 bases, and 5 bases stayed unmatched. The CDR3 length is 12 residues. This chain connects TRBV9 to TRBJ2-3, with 8 bases matching TRBD2. This receptor was obtained from a woman aged 55-69 years in good health and CMV-seropositive. The sample comprised PBMCs. The CDR3 region has the DNA TGTGCCAGCAGCGCCCGGGAGGGGGGGCAGTATTTT. Amino acids: CASSAREGGQYF.